The 31 T cell receptor beta chains below all came from one sample that was sequenced in a study of OX40 agonist ivuxolimab in advanced cancers. Repertoires were generated with immunoSEQ multiplex PCR, while TCRdb's copy carries only in-frame clones and drops some. The sample holds fewer than 90,000 clones, about 82% seen once. Sequenced material: CD4+ or CD8+ T cells sorted from blood, taken in a trial of the OX40 agonist ivuxolimab. The origin of the receptors is an adult with an advanced solid tumor such as melanoma, head and neck, liver or kidney cancer.

The chain employs TRBV7-8 and TRBJ1-2; 11 nucleotides align to TRBD1. This CDR3 has 15 residues. Germline V gene lookup returns CDR1 SGHVS and CDR2 FQNEAQ. Trimming removed 5 bases from V and 3 bases from J; junction bases left unmatched: 5. CDR3 loop: CASSRGQGAYYGYTF. For the CDR3, the DNA is TGTGCCAGCAGCCGTGGACAGGGGGCATACTATGGCTACACCTTC.

The V gene is TRBV27, the J gene TRBJ1-2; tentatively, D is TRBD1 (5 bases). Germline CDR1 and CDR2: MNHEY and SMNVEV (reference sequence). The CDR3 is 15 residues long. V was trimmed by 6 bases and J by 8 bases, leaving 22 bases between them. DNA for the CDR3: TGTGCCAGCAGCAACGGACGGGGCAGGTTGGGAGGCTACACCTTC. Amino acid sequence: CASSNGRGRLGGYTF.

The gene calls are TRBV4-2 and TRBJ2-5; 9 bases agree with TRBD2. The junction had 9 bases not matched to a gene; V was cut back by 1 base and J by 9 bases. CDR1 and CDR2 (germline): LGHNA, YNFKEQ. CDR3 length: 15 residues. The DNA for the CDR3 is TGTGCCAGCAGCCAAGGAGGGACTAGCTTTGTCCCCCAGTACTTC. Amino acids: CASSQGGTSFVPQYF.

V and J are TRBV19 and TRBJ1-1, with D possibly TRBD1 on 5 matching bases. Trimming left V 7 bases short and J 1 base short, with 19 bases between. There are 16 residues in the CDR3. From germline, CDR1 is LNHDA and CDR2 SQIVND (reference sequence). CDR3 in DNA: TGTGCCAGTAAGAGACAGACTAAGGAACGGAACACTGAAGCTTTCTTT. Protein: CASKRQTKERNTEAFF.

This clone has more than one count but fewer than ten. The chain links TRBV19 to TRBJ1-5, with TRBD1 matching over 9 bases. The CDR3 totals 18 residues. The V and J ends lost 5 bases and 5 bases, in that order; junction bases with no gene match: 16. CDR1 and CDR2 (germline): LNHDA, SQIVND (reference sequence). This CDR3 reads CASSSQSEWDRDYQPQHF. The CDR3 bases are TGTGCCAGTAGTTCGCAATCGGAGTGGGACAGGGATTATCAGCCCCAGCATTTT. The full variable domain, in which reference TRBV19 and TRBJ1-5 provide the parts outside the CDR3, is DGGITQSPKYLFRKEGQNVTLSCEQNLNHDAMYWYRQDPGQGLRLIYYSQIVNDFQKGDIAEGYSVSREKKESFPLTVTSAQKNPTAFYLCASSSQSEWDRDYQPQHFGDGTRLSIL.

V is TRBV7-9 and J is TRBJ2-3; D is tentatively TRBD1 or TRBD2 (5 bases each). Between the trimmed V and J ends, which lost 5 bases and 5 bases, there was a span of 11 bases. Looked up from germline, CDR1 is SEHNR and CDR2 is FQNEAQ (reference sequence). The CDR3 sequence is 13 residues long. DNA for the CDR3: TGTGCCAGCAGCCAGGGTGCGGGAGATACGCAGTATTTT. It specifies CASSQGAGDTQYF.

This sequence joins TRBV6-1 and TRBJ2-5; tentatively, D is TRBD2 (5 bases). The CDR3 runs to 13 residues. The V gene lost 1 base and the J gene lost 7 bases, with 10 bases spanning the gap. CDR1 and CDR2 from the germline V gene are MNHNS and SASEGT. DNA for the CDR3: TGTGCCAGCAGTGAAGTGGCAGAGGGGACCCAGTACTTC. Translating gives CASSEVAEGTQYF.

This clone was detected only a few times. This sequence joins TRBV14 and TRBJ1-2, with D possibly being TRBD1 (5 bases). The CDR3 is made up of 15 amino acids. Trimming pared 2 bases from V and 1 base from J, leaving 11 bases between. Germline V lookup: CDR1 SGHDN, CDR2 FVKESK. The CDR3 nucleotides are TGTGCCAGCAGCCAAAAACAACAGGTTAACTATGGCTACACCTTC. It is translated as CASSQKQQVNYGYTF. Combining the CDR3 with reference TRBV14 and TRBJ1-2 gives the whole variable domain EAGVTQFPSHSVIEKGQTVTLRCDPISGHDNLYWYRRVMGKEIKFLLHFVKESKQDESGMPNNRFLAERTGGTYSTLKVQPAELEDSGVYFCASSQKQQVNYGYTFGSGTRLTVV.

V is TRBV5-1 and J is TRBJ2-2; D unclear. The V end was cut by 0 bases, the J end by 0 bases, with 6 bases between. Germline-derived CDR1 and CDR2 are SGHRS and YFSETQ. The CDR3 loop spans 15 amino acids. CDR3 in amino acids: CASSLATANTGELFF. The CDR3 nucleotides are TGCGCCAGCAGCTTGGCTACTGCGAACACCGGGGAGCTGTTTTTT.

J is TRBJ1-3 and V is TRBV30; D remains unclear. Germline CDR1 is GTSNPN and CDR2 is SVGIG (reference sequence). The CDR3 consists of 16 residues. V was pared by 0 bases and J by 4 bases, with 16 bases between. CDR3 DNA: TGTGCCTGGAGTGTACATGGGTCCGGCGGGGGAAACACCATATATTTT. Translated, it gives CAWSVHGSGGGNTIYF.

This clone showed up just a few times. This rearrangement joins TRBV15 to TRBJ1-3; no reliable D call. CDR1 and CDR2 (germline): LNHNV, YYDKDF (reference sequence). With 1 base removed from V and 0 bases from J, the gap between germline ends came to 10 bases. The CDR3 spans 16 residues. This chain's CDR3 is CATSRGLPSSGNTIYF. In nucleotides, the CDR3 is TGTGCCACCAGCAGAGGACTTCCCAGCTCTGGAAACACCATATATTTT.

The chain uses TRBV19 and TRBJ2-1, with TRBD2 matching over 15 bases. The CDR3 has 15 amino acids. V lost 4 bases to trimming and J lost 9 bases; unmatched junction nucleotides: 4. Germline-derived CDR1 and CDR2 are LNHDA and SQIVND (reference sequence). The CDR3 DNA reads as TGTGCCAGTAGTACCCCGGGACTAGCGGGAGGTGAGCAGTTCTTC. It translates to CASSTPGLAGGEQFF.

The CDR3: CASSTGDGYKNIQYF. Written as DNA, the CDR3 is TGCGCCAGCAGCACTGGGGACGGTTACAAAAACATTCAGTACTTC. J is TRBJ2-4 and V is TRBV5-1, with D possibly being TRBD1 or TRBD2 (5 bases each). This CDR3 contains 15 residues. Germline V CDR1 and CDR2: SGHRS, YFSETQ. Between the trimmed V and J ends, which lost 4 bases and 3 bases, there was a span of 14 bases.

The chain employs TRBV19 and TRBJ1-2, with TRBD1 identical over 7 bases. The CDR3 contains 13 residues. The trim removed 3 bases at V and 8 bases at J, leaving 6 bases unmatched. From germline, CDR1 is LNHDA and CDR2 SQIVND (reference sequence). In DNA form, the CDR3 reads TGTGCCAGTAGTATCGACAGGGCGCAGGGCTACACCTTC. Translated: CASSIDRAQGYTF.

This clone has a single count. The V and J genes are TRBV9 and TRBJ2-5, with TRBD2 as a possible D gene (6 bases). The V end was cut by 0 bases, the J end by 4 bases, with 19 bases between. Germline CDR1 and CDR2: SGDLS and YYNGEE. The CDR3 extends over 17 amino acids. The CDR3 DNA reads as TGTGCCAGCAGCGTAGTCGGGGGATGGGTAGCGCGAGAGACCCAGTACTTC. It yields the protein CASSVVGGWVARETQYF.

The chain links TRBV6-6 to TRBJ1-2; D not certain. This CDR3 is built from 13 residues. Trimming removed 5 bases from V and 1 base from J, with 8 bases in between. Germline V gene data show CDR1 as MNHNY and CDR2 as SVGAGI (reference sequence). The chain's CDR3 is CASSHGNNYGYTF. The CDR3 DNA is TGTGCCAGCAGTCACGGTAATAACTATGGCTACACCTTC.

The chain couples TRBV27 to TRBJ2-5, with 10 bases fitting TRBD1. After removal of 5 bases from V and 4 bases from J, the junction contained 4 bases not matched to a gene. The germline V gene has CDR1 MNHEY and CDR2 SMNVEV (reference sequence). The CDR3 is 14 amino acids. For the CDR3, the DNA is TGTGCCAGCAGTCTCCGGGACAGGGGAGAGACCCAGTACTTC. Its translation is CASSLRDRGETQYF.

The sample holds one count of this clone. This sequence joins TRBV11-2 and TRBJ2-2, with a possible D match to TRBD1 (6 bases). CDR3 size: 14 residues. Trimming removed 0 bases at V and 10 bases at J, with 12 bases between. CDR1 is SGHAT and CDR2 is FQNNGV in the germline V gene. The DNA of the CDR3 is TGTGCCAGCAGCTTAGATCTGCAGGGGATGGAGCTGTTTTTT. It translates to CASSLDLQGMELFF.

V usage is TRBV5-6 and J usage is TRBJ1-1; D unclear. Trimming took off 1 base at V and 4 bases at J, with 8 bases between the two ends. Germline lookup yields CDR1 SGHDT and CDR2 YYEEEE. This CDR3 is 13 amino acids long. In nucleotides, the CDR3 is TGTGCCAGCAGCTTGAATTGGGTCACTGAAGCTTTCTTT. Its protein is CASSLNWVTEAFF.

This chain uses TRBV18 with TRBJ1-2; 9 nucleotides line up with TRBD1. The germline V gene encodes CDR1 KGHSH and CDR2 LQKENI. The trim removed 4 bases at V and 2 bases at J, leaving 2 bases unmatched. This CDR3 is 14 amino acids long. This CDR3 is CASSRDRDNYGYTF. In nucleotides, the CDR3 is TGTGCCAGCTCACGGGACAGGGACAACTATGGCTACACCTTC.

The chain recombines TRBV7-2 with TRBJ2-1, with a tentative D call TRBD2 (6 bases). Per germline, CDR1 SGHTA and CDR2 FQGNSA. V lost 1 base and J lost 4, with 8 bases in between. The CDR3 loop spans 14 amino acids. The chain's CDR3 is CASSLGRGYNEQFF. CDR3 bases: TGTGCCAGCAGCTTAGGTCGGGGGTACAATGAGCAGTTCTTC. Full variable domain (rest looked up from reference TRBV7-2 and TRBJ2-1): GAGVSQSPSNKVTEKGKDVELRCDPISGHTALYWYRQSLGQGLEFLIYFQGNSAPDKSGLPSDRFSAERTGGSVSTLTIQRTQQEDSAVYLCASSLGRGYNEQFFGPGTRLTVL.

This chain joins TRBV7-8 and TRBJ2-5, with unresolved D. The germline CDR1 and CDR2 sequences are SGHVS and FQNEAQ. The CDR3 extends over 12 amino acids. V dropped 5 bases and J dropped 5 bases, with 9 bases sitting between them. In DNA form, the CDR3 reads TGTGCCAGCAGCCCGATAGGGGAGACCCAGTACTTC. Its translation: CASSPIGETQYF.

As to this clone: At one of its ends the junction is not consistent with the germline gene, which may arise from a read error. This chain uses TRBV27 with TRBJ2-1; 7 bases are shared with TRBD1. The CDR3 is 16 amino acids. Germline CDR1 MNHEY, CDR2 SMNVEV (reference sequence). CDR3 bases: TGTGCCATCAGTAAATCAGGGGGTGGCCCCTACAATGAGCAGTTCTTC. Protein: CAISKSGGGPYNEQFF.

The V call is TRBV5-4, the J call TRBJ2-1; D might be TRBD2 (5 bases). There are 16 residues in the CDR3. V was trimmed by 0 bases and J by 0 bases, leaving 10 bases between them. CDR1 is SGHNT and CDR2 is YYREEE in the germline V gene (reference sequence). Here the CDR3 DNA reads TGTGCCAGCAGCTTGGGTGGCGGAGGCTCCTACAATGAGCAGTTCTTC. Its protein is CASSLGGGGSYNEQFF.

The chain links TRBV28 to TRBJ2-7; 8 nucleotides agree with TRBD1. V dropped 2 bases and J dropped 5; count of bases not matched to a gene: 11. This CDR3 comprises 16 residues. CDR1 is MDHEN, CDR2 SYDVKM, per germline. CDR3 sequence: CASSLNRGTTPNEQYF. The CDR3 coding sequence is TGTGCCAGCAGTTTAAACAGGGGGACCACTCCTAACGAGCAGTACTTC.

V usage is TRBV11-2 and J usage is TRBJ2-5, with 8 bases fitting TRBD1. Germline V gene sequence: CDR1 SGHAT, CDR2 FQNNGV. Losses at the gene ends were 3 bases for V and 4 bases for J; bases not matched to a gene: 7. The CDR3 is 15 amino acids. In DNA form, the CDR3 reads TGTGCCAGCAGCTTTCTTACAGGGGGAGGAGAGACCCAGTACTTC. This sequence encodes CASSFLTGGGETQYF.

This clone came up once. The chain joins TRBV11-2 to TRBJ2-5; D gene ambiguous. The CDR3 has 15 residues. Trimming removed 6 bases from V and 2 bases from J, with 16 bases in between. Germline assignment: CDR1 SGHAT and CDR2 FQNNGV. CDR3 coding DNA: TGTGCCAGCAGAGTAACTCCGGGCAGACAAGAGACCCAGTACTTC. Translation: CASRVTPGRQETQYF.

The chain's CDR3 is CASIGLGYGYTF. CDR3 sequence (DNA): TGTGCCAGCATAGGTTTGGGCTATGGCTACACCTTC. The chain is built from TRBV6-1 and TRBJ1-2; D unresolved. The CDR3 has 12 amino acids. V gave up 7 bases and J gave up 4 bases, with 10 bases separating them. The germline V gene has CDR1 MNHNS and CDR2 SASEGT.

The gene calls are TRBV6-6 and TRBJ2-7, with unresolved D. The CDR3 is 15 residues long. Per the germline V gene, CDR1 is MNHNY and CDR2 is SVGAGI (reference sequence). V lost 6 bases to trimming and J lost 5 bases, with 20 bases between them. The CDR3 region is CASSPINVGLDEQYF. In nucleotides, the CDR3 is TGTGCCAGCAGCCCTATTAATGTTGGGCTCGACGAGCAGTACTTC.

V usage is TRBV6-1 and J usage is TRBJ1-4; tentatively, D is TRBD1 (5 bases). Germline V lookup: CDR1 MNHNS, CDR2 SASEGT. The germline V and J ends were trimmed by 2 bases and 11 bases, with 12 bases remaining between them. CDR3 length equals 13 residues. This CDR3 reads CASSELGGTKLFF. Here the CDR3 DNA reads TGTGCCAGCAGTGAACTGGGGGGAACCAAACTGTTTTTT.

The chain is built from TRBV19 and TRBJ2-1, with 7 bases matching TRBD1. V shed 5 bases and J 8 bases; nucleotides not matched to a gene: 12. The CDR3 has 15 amino acids. The germline V gene has CDR1 LNHDA and CDR2 SQIVND (reference sequence). CDR3 sequence (DNA): TGTGCCAGTAGTGGGCCCGACAGGGTGGAGGATGAGCAGTTCTTC. It specifies CASSGPDRVEDEQFF.